Here is one TCR beta chain with its context. Authors' data handling: Estimation of nucleated cell counts relied on the amplification of reference gene primers. Here immunoSEQ multiplex PCR was the method, and the copy in TCRdb shows in-frame clones only, minus some. The DNA was the basis for D and trimming; V, J and clone size are from that table. The repertoire consists of about 55,000 clones, with roughly 89% occurring once and the leading ten covering more than 3%. The CDR3 runs 14 residues. Germline V lookup: CDR1 SNHLY, CDR2 FYNNEI. V shed 4 bases, J shed 5 bases, and the junction held 5 bases outside the gene matches. Recruited during active infection, patients (from Seattle) were subsequently followed longitudinally. This entry belongs to a study of blood T cell repertoires in COVID-19. Across the whole study: Material from acute and convalescent COVID-19 was sourced from the United States, Italy and Spain. PBMCs, B-cell-depleted T cells, or T cells were the source of the cDNA or gDNA that made up the material.

The J gene is TRBJ1-5, the V gene TRBV2; 7 bases map to TRBD1. Sequences were obtained from peripheral blood. The sequence was obtained from a man in his forties with COVID-19, enrolled during active disease. The CDR3 protein is CASSARQGYQPQHF. In DNA form, the CDR3 reads TGTGCCAGCAGTGCCAGACAGGGTTATCAGCCCCAGCATTTT.